One and the same sample provided the 13 T cell receptor beta chains below, sequenced in a study of OX40 agonist ivuxolimab in advanced cancers. Receptor libraries were prepared by the immunoSEQ multiplex PCR assay. TCRdb took this table from immuneACCESS and kept in-frame rearrangements with V and J called. Such tables lack part of the clones; where checked against another copy, unresolved V genes explain under half of the gap, and the rest is unexplained. In this sample the table shows some 50,000 clones, around 84% of which occur a single time. Approximately 11% of the sample is held by the ten biggest clonotypes. Material: CD4+ or CD8+ T cells sorted from blood, obtained in a trial of the OX40 agonist ivuxolimab. The source of these receptors is an adult with an advanced solid tumor such as melanoma, head and neck, liver or kidney cancer.

The chain employs TRBV7-9 and TRBJ2-2; D gene ambiguous. Germline CDR1 is SEHNR and CDR2 is FQNEAQ (reference sequence). The CDR3 loop spans 12 amino acids. V gave up 3 bases and J gave up 10 bases, with 9 bases separating them. CDR3 amino acids: CASSLKTEELFF. For the CDR3, the DNA is TGTGCCAGCAGCTTGAAGACGGAGGAGCTGTTTTTT.

The chain recombines TRBV7-6 with TRBJ2-1, with D possibly matching TRBD2 (5 bases). Trimming took off 6 bases at V and 5 bases at J, with 17 bases between the two ends. This CDR3 has 15 amino acids. Germline CDR1 and CDR2: SGHVS and FNYEAQ. The CDR3 coding sequence is TGTGCCAGCAGGGCGGGCCCCCCGAGCAACAATGAGCAGTTCTTC. The encoded protein is CASRAGPPSNNEQFF.

This chain connects TRBV15 to TRBJ2-3, with D possibly being TRBD2 (5 bases). The CDR3 runs to 15 residues. Trimming removed 2 bases at V and 3 bases at J, with 12 bases between. Germline V gives CDR1 LNHNV, CDR2 YYDKDF (reference sequence). This chain's CDR3 is CATSRPTSGTDTQYF. The CDR3 nucleotides are TGTGCCACCAGCAGACCCACCTCGGGGACAGATACGCAGTATTTT.

The chain uses TRBV7-8 and TRBJ2-7, with TRBD1 as a possible D gene (5 bases). V gave up 1 base and J gave up 6 bases, with 10 bases separating them. The CDR3 sequence is 13 residues long. CDR1 is SGHVS, CDR2 FQNEAQ, per germline. The chain's CDR3 is CASSLGQGFEQYF. Here the CDR3 DNA reads TGTGCCAGCAGCTTAGGGCAGGGTTTCGAGCAGTACTTC.

The chain combines TRBV2 with TRBJ2-7, with 7 nucleotides matching TRBD1. This CDR3 spans 17 amino acids. V was clipped by 3 bases and J by 1 base; unmatched bases: 12. Germline V gene sequence: CDR1 SNHLY, CDR2 FYNNEI. The CDR3 here is CASSDVEGASRSYEQYF. The CDR3 DNA follows: TGTGCCAGCAGTGACGTAGAGGGGGCGAGTCGGTCCTACGAGCAGTACTTC.

This sequence joins TRBV6-6 and TRBJ1-1; perhaps TRBD1 as D (5 bases). Looked up from germline, CDR1 is MNHNY and CDR2 is SVGAGI (reference sequence). V lost 4 bases to trimming and J lost 6 bases, with 9 bases between them. The CDR3 is made up of 12 amino acids. This CDR3 is CASSSGAAEAFF. The CDR3 DNA sequence: TGTGCCAGCAGTTCCGGGGCGGCTGAAGCTTTCTTT.

A word on this clone: The sample contains more than one DNA sequence encoding this CDR3. This chain uses TRBV11-2 with TRBJ1-6; D might be TRBD1 (5 bases). Germline V gives CDR1 SGHAT, CDR2 FQNNGV. The CDR3 runs to 16 residues. Between the trimmed V and J ends, which lost 5 bases and 0 bases, there was a span of 11 bases. CDR3 nucleotide sequence: TGTGCCAGCAGCGATCCAGGGAGCTCCTATAATTCACCCCTCCACTTT. Residues: CASSDPGSSYNSPLHF.

V gene TRBV6-5 combines with J gene TRBJ1-5; possibly TRBD1 for D (5 bases). Germline CDR1 MNHEY, CDR2 SVGAGI. Trimming left V 2 bases short and J 6 bases short, with 11 bases between. The CDR3 is made up of 14 amino acids. The CDR3, as DNA: TGTGCCAGCAGTTACGGGCAGGGCCGTCAGCCCCAGCATTTT. Amino acids: CASSYGQGRQPQHF.

The chain couples TRBV7-9 to TRBJ2-2, with D hard to call. Germline V CDR1 and CDR2: SEHNR, FQNEAQ (reference sequence). The CDR3 length is 12 residues. V lost 7 bases, J lost 8 bases, and 11 bases lay in between. Here the CDR3 DNA reads TGTGCCAGCATCACCGTTAGGGGGGAGCTGTTTTTT. This encodes CASITVRGELFF.

This clone rates as medium-sized. This CDR3 is also generated by other DNA sequences in the sample. The chain carries TRBV9 and TRBJ2-2; D gene uncertain. V gave up 0 bases and J gave up 5 bases, with 5 bases separating them. Germline CDR1 and CDR2: SGDLS and YYNGEE. The CDR3 runs to 13 residues. The CDR3 sequence: CASSVVATGELFF. The DNA of the CDR3 is TGTGCCAGCAGCGTAGTGGCTACCGGGGAGCTGTTTTTT.

The chain joins TRBV9 to TRBJ2-3, with 7 bases aligning to TRBD1. The CDR3 spans 15 residues. The trim removed 3 bases at V and 0 bases at J, leaving 4 bases unmatched. Germline V CDR1 and CDR2: SGDLS, YYNGEE. CDR3 nucleotide sequence: TGTGCCAGCAGCGCCTGGGACAGAAGCACAGATACGCAGTATTTT. Amino acid sequence: CASSAWDRSTDTQYF.

The rearrangement links TRBV6-5 to TRBJ2-5, with 10 positions matching TRBD2. Germline CDR1 and CDR2: MNHEY and SVGAGI. The CDR3 covers 15 residues. V gave up 4 bases and J gave up 5 bases; unmatched junction bases: 7. DNA of the CDR3: TGTGCCAGCAGTTTGGAGCGGGGGGGCCGGGAGACCCAGTACTTC. Translation gives CASSLERGGRETQYF.

The chain has TRBV7-6 and TRBJ2-7; the match to TRBD2 covers 9 bases. Germline-derived CDR1 and CDR2 are SGHVS and FNYEAQ. The CDR3 is made up of 16 amino acids. Trimming took 1 base from V and 5 from J; bases not matched to a gene: 9. The chain's CDR3 is CASSLVLGLASHEQYF. The CDR3 DNA reads as TGTGCCAGCAGCTTAGTCTTGGGACTAGCATCCCACGAGCAGTACTTC.